This T cell receptor (beta chain) derives from a study of T cells after yellow fever vaccination. On the study more broadly: For low cell numbers, libraries were made with SMART-Seq v4 Ultra Low Input.

A process of 5'RACE template switching, which added a universal primer site and UMIs, was used to make TCR cDNA. Via MiXCR, TCRdb re-called the 5' RACE reads, giving one row per CDR3 protein. The data contain a few hundred thousand distinct CDR3 sequences, around 6.4% of them singletons. As for this clonotype: The antigen remains unidentified.

Study-level findings and limits: Bulk-population clonotypes that are abundant could appear as contaminants in FACS-sorted repertoires.

Trimming shortened V by 3 bases and J by 0 bases, and 21 bases separated the two germline ends. This CDR3 spans 19 amino acids. CDR1 is SGHTA and CDR2 is FQGTGA in the germline V gene. This clonotype was sampled from a man aged 25-40 years who received the YFV17D yellow fever vaccine. The sample was PBMCs, taken 5 days after the yellow fever booster vaccination. The chain couples TRBV7-3 to TRBJ2-1; D might be TRBD2 (6 bases). As DNA, the CDR3 is TGTGCCAGCAGCTTTTTGCGTAGCGGAGGGGAACTCTCCTACAATGAGCAGTTCTTC. This translates into CASSFLRSGGELSYNEQFF.